This T cell receptor (beta chain) was identified during a study of T cell responses to AZD1222 COVID-19 vaccine. Germline CDR1 and CDR2: SGDLS and YYNGEE. V gave up 0 bases and J gave up 2 bases, with 4 bases separating them. This CDR3 has 13 amino acids. TCRdb's copy holds only in-frame clones and misses some; the assay was immunoSEQ multiplex PCR. The table includes about 100,000 clones, approximately 90% detected once. The rearrangement joins TRBV9 to TRBJ2-3; no reliable D call. The sequences come from peripheral blood, collected on day 0 of AZD1222 vaccination. This TCR came from an adult in good health. The CDR3 spells CASSVAVTDTQYF. The CDR3 nucleotides read TGTGCCAGCAGCGTAGCGGTCACAGATACGCAGTATTTT.